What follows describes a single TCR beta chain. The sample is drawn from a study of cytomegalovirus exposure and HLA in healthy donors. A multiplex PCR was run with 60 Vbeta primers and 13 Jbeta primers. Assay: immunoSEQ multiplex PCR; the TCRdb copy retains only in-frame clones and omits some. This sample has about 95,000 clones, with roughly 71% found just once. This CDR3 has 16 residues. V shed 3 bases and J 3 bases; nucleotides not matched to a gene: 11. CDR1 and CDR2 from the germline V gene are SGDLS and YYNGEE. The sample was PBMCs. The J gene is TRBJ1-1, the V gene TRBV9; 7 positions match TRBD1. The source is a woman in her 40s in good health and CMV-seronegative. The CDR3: CASSATGDRRDTEAFF. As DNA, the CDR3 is TGTGCCAGCAGCGCCACAGGGGATCGTCGGGACACTGAAGCTTTCTTT.